These 17 T cell receptor beta chains were sequenced from one sample in a study of cytomegalovirus exposure and HLA in healthy donors. The PCR contained 60 Vbeta and 13 Jbeta primers. Libraries were prepared by immunoSEQ multiplex PCR; TCRdb keeps only in-frame clonotypes and omits some of them. This table has 150,000 to 200,000 clones, roughly three quarters appearing once. Sequenced: PBMCs. The receptors originated from a woman between 45 and 65 years old in good health and CMV-seronegative.

This rearrangement joins TRBV28 to TRBJ2-4; D is undetermined. The V end lost 5 bases, the J end lost 0 bases, and 14 bases lay between the germline ends. The CDR3 spans 16 residues. Per germline, CDR1 MDHEN and CDR2 SYDVKM. The CDR3 DNA is TGTGCCAGCAGTCCCATGAGCCTTCTAGCCAAAAACATTCAGTACTTC. Its translation is CASSPMSLLAKNIQYF.

This clone was observed a handful of times. This sequence joins TRBV5-5 and TRBJ1-4; 10 bases are shared with TRBD1. Germline trimming cut 4 bases from V and 7 bases from J; bases unmatched to any gene: 7. CDR1 is SGHKS and CDR2 is YYEKEE in the germline V gene (reference sequence). This CDR3 has 15 residues. The CDR3 is CASSLTGGVREKLFF. The CDR3, as DNA: TGTGCCAGCAGCCTGACAGGGGGCGTTCGTGAAAAACTGTTTTTT.

The chain employs TRBV7-8 and TRBJ2-7; no clear D gene. V was trimmed by 8 bases and J by 2 bases, leaving 10 bases between them. The CDR3 totals 12 residues. Germline loops: CDR1 SGHVS, CDR2 FQNEAQ. CDR3 in amino acids: CASVTGAYEQYF. CDR3 DNA sequence: TGTGCCAGCGTGACTGGTGCCTACGAGCAGTACTTC.

The V call is TRBV30, the J call TRBJ2-6; 7 bases map to TRBD2. The J segment lost 2 bases and the V segment lost 0 bases, leaving 1 base of the junction unmatched. The CDR3 spans 15 residues. Germline lookup yields CDR1 GTSNPN and CDR2 SVGIG (reference sequence). The CDR3 bases are TGTGCCTGGAGTGTGGGAGGGGCTGGGGCCAACGTCCTGACTTTC. Translating gives CAWSVGGAGANVLTF. Filled out from reference TRBV30 and TRBJ2-6, the complete variable domain reads SQTIHQWPATLVQPVGSPLSLECTVEGTSNPNLYWYRQAAGRGLQLLFYSVGIGQISSEVPQNLSASRPQDRQFILSSKKLLLSDSGFYLCAWSVGGAGANVLTFGAGSRLTVL.

This sequence joins TRBV5-1 and TRBJ1-1; D may be TRBD1 (5 bases). CDR3 length: 14 amino acids. Trimming stripped 7 bases from V and 3 bases from J, with 16 bases between. Germline CDR1 is SGHRS and CDR2 is YFSETQ. The CDR3: CASGRGFMDTEAFF. Written as DNA, the CDR3 is TGCGCCAGCGGGCGGGGGTTCATGGACACTGAAGCTTTCTTT. The complete variable domain, with remaining parts taken from reference TRBV5-1 and TRBJ1-1, reads KAGVTQTPRYLIKTRGQQVTLSCSPISGHRSVSWYQQTPGQGLQFLFEYFSETQRNKGNFPGRFSGRQFSNSRSEMNVSTLELGDSALYLCASGRGFMDTEAFFGQGTRLTVV.

This clone appeared a few times. The chain carries TRBV4-3 and TRBJ1-4, with 8 positions matching TRBD1. This CDR3 is built from 17 residues. Looked up from germline, CDR1 is LGHNA and CDR2 is YSLEER. Losses at the gene ends were 0 bases for V and 11 bases for J; bases not matched to a gene: 14. DNA of the CDR3: TGCGCCAGCAGCCAAGATTGGGATGGCAGGGGGCCTGCTAAACTGTTTTTT. Amino acid sequence: CASSQDWDGRGPAKLFF.

On this clone itself: One junction end disagrees with the germline gene, perhaps due to a read error. The rearrangement joins TRBV9 to TRBJ1-2, with D unresolved. The germline V gene has CDR1 SGDLS and CDR2 YYNGEE. This CDR3 contains 15 residues. CDR3 in amino acids: CASSLTSDGFYVYTF. CDR3 nucleotide sequence: TGTGCCAGCAGCCTCACAAGTGACGGGTTCTATGTCTACACCTTC. The full variable domain, rest sourced from reference TRBV9 and TRBJ1-2, is DSGVTQTPKHLITATGQRVTLRCSPRSGDLSVYWYQQSLDQGLQFLIQYYNGEERAKGNILERFSAQQFPDLHSELNLSSLELGDSALYFCASSLTSDGFYVYTFGSGTRLTVV.

V gene TRBV9 combines with J gene TRBJ2-1, with 9 bases matching TRBD2. The CDR3 extends over 20 amino acids. J lost 2 bases, V lost 2 bases, and 17 bases had no gene match. Germline CDR1 SGDLS, CDR2 YYNGEE. The CDR3 DNA is TGTGCCAGCAGCGTGGCAGGACGGACTAGCGCCCTTACCACCTACAATGAGCAGTTCTTC. Its protein product is CASSVAGRTSALTTYNEQFF.

This rearrangement joins TRBV7-9 to TRBJ1-1; D is uncertain. CDR3 size: 16 residues. V dropped 7 bases and J dropped 4 bases, with 22 bases sitting between them. Germline V gene data show CDR1 as SEHNR and CDR2 as FQNEAQ (reference sequence). CDR3 nucleotides: TGTGCCAGCATCGAGAAAAAGGCTGCGGGAAGCACTGAAGCTTTCTTT. Its protein product is CASIEKKAAGSTEAFF.

The gene calls are TRBV6-5 and TRBJ1-5; D gene uncertain. The CDR3 length is 13 residues. Germline CDR1 MNHEY, CDR2 SVGAGI. Trimming removed 6 bases at V and 8 bases at J, with 14 bases between. In DNA, the CDR3 is TGTGCCAGCAGCCCAACTGGGCGCGAGCCCCAGCATTTT. Protein: CASSPTGREPQHF.

The chain is built from TRBV6-5 and TRBJ1-1, with TRBD1 identical over 7 bases. The CDR3 runs 14 residues. The germline CDR1 and CDR2 sequences are MNHEY and SVGAGI. The ends lost 8 bases at V and 0 bases at J; junction bases unmatched: 6. The CDR3 sequence is CASSAGGMNTEAFF. The CDR3 DNA sequence: TGTGCCAGCTCCGCAGGGGGTATGAACACTGAAGCTTTCTTT.

In its sample, this clone was seen once. The chain is built from TRBV5-1 and TRBJ1-2; D is unresolved. V was pared by 3 bases and J by 4 bases, with 10 bases between. The germline V gene has CDR1 SGHRS and CDR2 YFSETQ. The CDR3 sequence is 13 residues long. The CDR3: CASSSGRGYGYTF. Here the CDR3 DNA reads TGCGCCAGCAGCTCAGGCCGGGGCTATGGCTACACCTTC.

The genes are TRBV6-4 and TRBJ2-2, with D possibly matching TRBD1 (6 bases). V was shortened by 4 bases and J by 2 bases, with 11 bases between the two germline ends. The CDR3 extends over 15 amino acids. Germline-derived CDR1 and CDR2 are MRHNA and SNTAGT. CDR3 nucleotides: TGTGCCAGCAGTGGGACAGAAGCTAACACCGGGGAGCTGTTTTTT. Protein sequence: CASSGTEANTGELFF.

This clone was seen just once. The V and J genes are TRBV4-1 and TRBJ1-3, with 9 nucleotides matching TRBD1. Germline-derived CDR1 and CDR2 are MGHRA and YSYEKL. The CDR3 sequence is 17 residues long. V shed 1 base and J 4 bases; nucleotides not matched to a gene: 8. CDR3 sequence reads: CASSQAFGTGTGNTIYF. The CDR3 bases are TGCGCCAGCAGCCAAGCCTTCGGGACAGGGACCGGAAACACCATATATTTT.

V usage is TRBV2 and J usage is TRBJ2-7; possibly TRBD1 for D (6 bases). The germline CDR1 and CDR2 sequences are SNHLY and FYNNEI. This CDR3 is built from 14 residues. The ends were cut back, 3 bases at V and 3 bases at J, with 12 bases in the middle. CDR3 protein: CASSDSGVVYEQYF. For the CDR3, the DNA is TGTGCCAGCAGTGACTCAGGGGTTGTCTACGAGCAGTACTTC. Together with reference TRBV2 and TRBJ2-7, the CDR3 gives the full variable domain: EPEVTQTPSHQVTQMGQEVILRCVPISNHLYFYWYRQILGQKVEFLVSFYNNEISEKSEIFDDQFSVERPDGSNFTLKIRSTKLEDSAMYFCASSDSGVVYEQYFGPGTRLTVT.

J is TRBJ1-1 and V is TRBV6-1, with D uncertain. Germline CDR1 is MNHNS and CDR2 is SASEGT. The CDR3 runs 13 residues. The ends were cut back, 2 bases at V and 3 bases at J, with 7 bases in the middle. CDR3 sequence (DNA): TGTGCCAGCAGTGAACAGGCCCACACTGAAGCTTTCTTT. It yields the protein CASSEQAHTEAFF.

As DNA, the CDR3 is TGTGCCAGCAGCCAAGAGCTGGTTGCGGGCGGGGAGCTGTTTTTT. This translates into CASSQELVAGGELFF. The chain has TRBV14 and TRBJ2-2; TRBD2 might be the D (5 bases). Trimming removed 0 bases from V and 7 bases from J, with 12 bases in between. CDR1 and CDR2 (germline): SGHDN, FVKESK. The CDR3 has 15 amino acids.